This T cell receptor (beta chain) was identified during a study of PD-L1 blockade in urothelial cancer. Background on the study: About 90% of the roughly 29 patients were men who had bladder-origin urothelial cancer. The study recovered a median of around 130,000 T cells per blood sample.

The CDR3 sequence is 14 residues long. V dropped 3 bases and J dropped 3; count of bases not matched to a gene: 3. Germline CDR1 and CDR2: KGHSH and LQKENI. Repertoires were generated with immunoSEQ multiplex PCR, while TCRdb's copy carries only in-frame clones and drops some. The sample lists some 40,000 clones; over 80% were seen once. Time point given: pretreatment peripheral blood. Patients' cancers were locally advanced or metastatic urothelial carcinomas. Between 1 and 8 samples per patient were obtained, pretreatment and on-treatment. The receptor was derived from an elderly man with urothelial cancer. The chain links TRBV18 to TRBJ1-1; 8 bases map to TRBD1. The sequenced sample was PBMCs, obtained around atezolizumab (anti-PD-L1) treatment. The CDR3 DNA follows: TGTGCCAGCTCACCTCTGACAGGGGACACTGAAGCTTTCTTT. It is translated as CASSPLTGDTEAFF.